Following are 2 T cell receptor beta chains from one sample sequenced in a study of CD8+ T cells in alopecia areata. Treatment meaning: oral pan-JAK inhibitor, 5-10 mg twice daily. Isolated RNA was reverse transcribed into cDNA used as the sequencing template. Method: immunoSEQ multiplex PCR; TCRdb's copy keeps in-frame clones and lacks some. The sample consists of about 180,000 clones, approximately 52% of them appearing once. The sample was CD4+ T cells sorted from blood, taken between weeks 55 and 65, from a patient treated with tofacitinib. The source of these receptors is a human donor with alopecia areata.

The CDR3 DNA follows: TGTGCCAGCAGTGGTGCCGCATCCCAAGAGATGTCCCAGTACTTC. Residues: CASSGAASQEMSQYF. V and J are TRBV7-2 and TRBJ2-5; D unresolved. V was shortened by 6 bases and J by 9 bases, with 23 bases between the two germline ends. Per germline, CDR1 SGHTA and CDR2 FQGNSA. This CDR3 is built from 15 residues.

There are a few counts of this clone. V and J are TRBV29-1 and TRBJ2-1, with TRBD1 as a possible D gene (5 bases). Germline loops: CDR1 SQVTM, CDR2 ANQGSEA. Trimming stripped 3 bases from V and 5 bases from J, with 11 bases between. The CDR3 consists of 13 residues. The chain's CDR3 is CSVDQKQDNEQFF. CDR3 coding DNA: TGCAGCGTTGACCAAAAACAGGACAATGAGCAGTTCTTC.